The 14 T cell receptor beta chains below were found in one sample sequenced in a study of beta chain features in type 1 diabetes (dated by TCRdb to 2017 to 2018). Library prep was done by the immunoSEQ multiplex PCR assay. The High Capacity cDNA Reverse Transcription Kit was used to reverse transcribe all of the isolated RNA, meaning that expressed TCRB transcripts were what got sequenced. TCRdb limited this immuneACCESS table to in-frame rearrangements with V and J called. A share of clones is missing; checked studies link under half to unresolved V genes, and the rest is unexplained. This sample has under 550,000 clones in its table, and over 9.5% of those were observed once. The ten largest clones take up over 0.035% of the sample. The sample was naive CD4+ T cells from blood. Interpreted using the paper, the cell subset or site label stands for: true naive CD4+ T cells. The receptors stem from a woman aged 18 to 35 in good health.

In its sample, this clone was seen a few times. The V and J genes are TRBV7-9 and TRBJ2-1; 10 bases line up with TRBD2. Germline CDR1 SEHNR, CDR2 FQNEAQ (reference sequence). The CDR3 is made up of 14 amino acids. V lost 10 bases, J lost 9 bases, and 12 bases stayed unmatched. The CDR3 coding sequence is TGTGCCAAAGGTGTCCAGCGGGAGGGCTGTGAGCAGTTCTTC. Amino acid sequence: CAKGVQREGCEQFF.

This rearrangement joins TRBV4-2 to TRBJ2-1; 9 bases match TRBD1. Germline CDR1 LGHNA, CDR2 YNFKEQ. V lost 1 base and J lost 5; bases outside the gene matches: 3. The CDR3 consists of 15 residues. The CDR3, as DNA: TGTGCCAGCAGCCAAGTGGGGGACAGGGACAATGAGCAGTTCTTC. Its translation is CASSQVGDRDNEQFF.

This clone has a count of ten or more. The chain couples TRBV30 to TRBJ2-7, with 8 bases that match TRBD2. This CDR3 contains 14 residues. Germline CDR1 is GTSNPN and CDR2 is SVGIG (reference sequence). V lost 3 bases to trimming and J lost 0 bases; unmatched junction nucleotides: 4. As DNA, the CDR3 is TGTGCCTGGAGCTCGGGAGGGTACTCCTACGAGCAGTACTTC. It yields the protein CAWSSGGYSYEQYF.

On this clone itself: Compared with germline, one end of the junction differs, possibly owing to a read error. This chain joins TRBV29-1 and TRBJ2-3; unclear D gene. The CDR3 has 12 residues. Germline values: CDR1 SQVTM, CDR2 ANQGSEA. In DNA, the CDR3 is TGCAGCGTTGAACCCCCCACAAATACGCAGTATTTT. Its translation: CSVEPPTNTQYF.

The chain recombines TRBV13 with TRBJ2-5; the match to TRBD1 covers 11 bases. The CDR3 has 16 amino acids. Germline trimming cut 4 bases from V and 4 bases from J; bases unmatched to any gene: 8. Looked up from germline, CDR1 is PRHDT and CDR2 is FYEKMQ (reference sequence). In nucleotides, the CDR3 is TGTGCCAGCAGCTCCCTGGACAGGGGGCGTGGAGAGACCCAGTACTTC. Its protein is CASSSLDRGRGETQYF.

The CDR3 spells CASSVTGLSYNEQFF. The CDR3 bases are TGTGCCAGCAGCGTCACAGGTCTGTCCTACAATGAGCAGTTCTTC. The chain carries TRBV9 and TRBJ2-1; D is perhaps TRBD1 (5 bases). Germline CDR1 SGDLS, CDR2 YYNGEE. CDR3 size: 15 residues. V lost 2 bases and J lost 1, with 10 bases in between.

With respect to this clone: At one end, the junction sequence differs from germline, possibly due to a read error. The chain joins TRBV14 to TRBJ1-2; D unresolved. The germline V gene encodes CDR1 SGHDN and CDR2 FVKESK. The CDR3 contains 15 residues. CDR3 protein: CASSQSGGVNDGYTF. CDR3 nucleotides: TGTGCCAGCAGCCAATCAGGTGGGGTTAACGATGGCTACACCTTC.

This clone was counted at least ten times. This sample also contains other DNA sequences that code for the same CDR3. The chain joins TRBV14 to TRBJ2-7, with D unresolved. Germline CDR1 SGHDN, CDR2 FVKESK. V was pared by 1 base and J by 4 bases, with 5 bases between. The CDR3 length is 12 residues. CDR3 region: CASSQGRYEQYF. The CDR3 region has the DNA TGTGCCAGCAGCCAAGGAAGGTACGAGCAGTACTTC.

This clone was counted between two and nine times. V usage is TRBV25-1 and J usage is TRBJ1-5, with D perhaps matching TRBD1 (5 bases). V was clipped by 3 bases and J by 6 bases, with 9 bases between them. The germline V gene encodes CDR1 MGHDK and CDR2 SYGVNS. The CDR3 contains 13 residues. The CDR3 loop is CASSDRVGQPQHF. The CDR3 nucleotides read TGTGCCAGCAGTGACAGGGTAGGTCAGCCCCAGCATTTT. The complete variable domain, with remaining parts taken from reference TRBV25-1 and TRBJ1-5, reads EADIYQTPRYLVIGTGKKITLECSQTMGHDKMYWYQQDPGMELHLIHYSYGVNSTEKGDLSSESTVSRIRTEHFPLTLESARPSHTSQYLCASSDRVGQPQHFGDGTRLSIL.

With regard to this clone: Other DNA sequences from this sample encode an identical CDR3 as well. This chain connects TRBV18 to TRBJ2-5, with D uncertain. Trimming removed 3 bases from V and 3 bases from J, with 8 bases in between. The CDR3 covers 13 residues. The germline V gene encodes CDR1 KGHSH and CDR2 LQKENI. Written as DNA, the CDR3 is TGTGCCAGCTCACCGGGTAGGAAAGAGACCCAGTACTTC. It is translated as CASSPGRKETQYF.

The rearrangement links TRBV29-1 to TRBJ2-7; 8 bases agree with TRBD1. This CDR3 contains 15 residues. The germline CDR1 and CDR2 sequences are SQVTM and ANQGSEA. With 4 bases clipped from V and 3 bases from J, the junction kept 11 bases outside the gene matches. CDR3 region: CSVVAQGQGFYEQYF. The CDR3 DNA follows: TGCAGCGTTGTAGCACAAGGACAGGGATTCTACGAGCAGTACTTC.

The chain uses TRBV28 and TRBJ2-1; D unclear. This CDR3 is 14 amino acids long. The germline V gene encodes CDR1 MDHEN and CDR2 SYDVKM. The V end was cut by 7 bases, the J end by 2 bases, with 12 bases between. The CDR3 is CASKVGTPYNEQFF. CDR3 DNA sequence: TGTGCCAGCAAGGTCGGTACCCCCTACAATGAGCAGTTCTTC.

This clone turned up a few times. This chain joins TRBV30 and TRBJ2-1, with D perhaps matching TRBD2 (5 bases). The CDR3 length is 15 residues. V shed 2 bases and J shed 5 bases, with 16 bases lying between them. Germline lookup yields CDR1 GTSNPN and CDR2 SVGIG (reference sequence). This CDR3 is CAWSTGWRLNNEQFF. The CDR3 nucleotides read TGTGCCTGGAGTACCGGATGGAGGTTGAACAATGAGCAGTTCTTC.

This clone occurred a few times. V and J are TRBV7-2 and TRBJ2-5; D gene ambiguous. Trimming removed 1 base from V and 4 bases from J, with 10 bases in between. The CDR3 length is 14 residues. CDR1 and CDR2 from the germline V gene are SGHTA and FQGNSA. CDR3 loop: CASSLGGWGETQYF. CDR3 nucleotide sequence: TGTGCCAGCAGCTTAGGTGGATGGGGAGAGACCCAGTACTTC.